The TCR beta chain under discussion was sequenced for a study of CD8 T cells in Susac syndrome. The length of the CDR3 is 16 residues. Trimming cost V 3 bases and J 3 bases; bases outside gene matches: 7. CDR1 DFQATT and CDR2 SNEGSKA come from the germline V gene (reference sequence). TCR beta was sequenced from blood CD8+ and CD4+ T cells. About 0.5 to 1 ug RNA was reverse transcribed with random hexamers. TCRdb used MiXCR to reprocess the immunoSEQ multiplex PCR reads, holding one entry per CDR3 protein. The repertoire includes a few hundred thousand distinct CDR3 sequences, around 93% of them detected once, and around 0.072% sits in the top ten.

V gene TRBV20-1 combines with J gene TRBJ2-3; 12 bases are a match to TRBD2. The sequence derives from a human donor with multiple sclerosis. Specimen: CD4+ T cells from PBMCs. CDR3 DNA: TGCAGTGCTAGCCCCCTAGCGGGAGGGAGAACAGATACGCAGTATTTT. Translating gives CSASPLAGGRTDTQYF.